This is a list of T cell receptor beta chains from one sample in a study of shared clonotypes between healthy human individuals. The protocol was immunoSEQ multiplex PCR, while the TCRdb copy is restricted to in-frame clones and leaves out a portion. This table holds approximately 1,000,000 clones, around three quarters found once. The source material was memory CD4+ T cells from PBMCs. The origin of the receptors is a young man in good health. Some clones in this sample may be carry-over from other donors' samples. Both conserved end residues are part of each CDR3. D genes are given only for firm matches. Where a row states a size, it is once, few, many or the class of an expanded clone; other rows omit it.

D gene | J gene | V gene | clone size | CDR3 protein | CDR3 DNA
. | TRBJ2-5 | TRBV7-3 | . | CASRPKRETQYF | TGTGCCAGCAGACCGAAGCGAGAGACCCAGTACTTC
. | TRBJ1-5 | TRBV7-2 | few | CASSSSWTSNQPQHF | TGTGCCAGCAGCTCATCCTGGACTTCTAATCAGCCCCAGCATTTT
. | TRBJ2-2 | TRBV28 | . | CASSLSTGELFF | TGTGCCAGCAGTTTATCCACCGGGGAGCTGTTTTTT
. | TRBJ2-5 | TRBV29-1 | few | CSAEEGRETQYF | TGCAGCGCTGAGGAGGGGAGGGAGACCCAGTACTTC
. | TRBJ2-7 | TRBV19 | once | CASSIYPRQGYEQYF | TGTGCCAGTAGTATATATCCCCGGCAAGGGTACGAGCAGTACTTC
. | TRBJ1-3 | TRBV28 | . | CASSLGTAGSGNTIYF | TGTGCCAGCAGTTTGGGGACCGCTGGCTCTGGAAACACCATATATTTT
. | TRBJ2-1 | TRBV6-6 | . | CASNERGLSNEQFF | TGTGCCAGCAACGAAAGGGGACTGTCCAATGAGCAGTTCTTC
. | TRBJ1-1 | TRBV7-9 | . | CASSALGNQAFF | TGTGCCAGCAGCGCCTTGGGGAATCAAGCTTTCTTT
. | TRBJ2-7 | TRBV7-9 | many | CASSSWRRMGSYEQYF | TGTGCCAGCAGCTCCTGGCGACGGATGGGTTCCTACGAGCAGTACTTC
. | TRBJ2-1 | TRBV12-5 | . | CASVRAPKGEQFF | TGTGCTAGTGTAAGGGCTCCGAAGGGTGAGCAGTTCTTC
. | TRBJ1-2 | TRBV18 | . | CASSPGGGYTF | TGTGCCAGCTCTCCCGGGGGTGGCTACACCTTC
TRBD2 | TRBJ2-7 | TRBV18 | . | CASSPPGRGRAYEQYF | TGTGCCAGCTCACCACCGGGACGGGGGAGGGCCTACGAGCAGTACTTC
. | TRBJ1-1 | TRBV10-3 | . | CAISESFGGTEAFF | TGTGCCATCAGTGAGAGCTTTGGTGGGACTGAAGCTTTCTTT
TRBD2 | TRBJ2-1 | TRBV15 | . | CATSRVKGLAGEREQFF | TGTGCCACCAGCAGAGTCAAGGGACTAGCGGGAGAACGGGAGCAGTTCTTC
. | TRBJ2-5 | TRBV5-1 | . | CASSLQTVEETQYF | TGCGCCAGCAGCCTCCAGACAGTGGAAGAGACCCAGTACTTC
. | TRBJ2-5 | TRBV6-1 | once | CASSLRIQETQYF | TGTGCCAGCAGCCTACGGATCCAAGAGACCCAGTACTTC
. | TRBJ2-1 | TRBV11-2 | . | CASNLGPKGLDLNEQFF | TGTGCCAGCAACTTAGGGCCGAAAGGACTGGACCTCAATGAGCAGTTCTTC
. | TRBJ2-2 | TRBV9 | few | CASTPRESTTGELFF | TGTGCCAGCACCCCACGGGAGAGTACCACCGGGGAGCTGTTTTTT
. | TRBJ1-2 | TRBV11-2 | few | CASSWTQGSGYGYTF | TGTGCCAGCAGCTGGACACAGGGCTCGGGCTATGGCTACACCTTC
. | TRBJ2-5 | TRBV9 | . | CASSVEGMLTGGTQYF | TGTGCCAGCAGCGTAGAGGGGATGTTAACCGGGGGGACCCAGTACTTC
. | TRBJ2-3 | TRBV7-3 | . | CASSLGFIPDTQYF | TGTGCCAGCAGCCTAGGGTTTATTCCAGATACGCAGTATTTT
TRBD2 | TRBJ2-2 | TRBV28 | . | CASKKLAVNTGELFF | TGTGCCAGCAAAAAGCTAGCGGTGAACACCGGGGAGCTGTTTTTT
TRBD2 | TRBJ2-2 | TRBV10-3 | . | CASGLAGDTGELFF | TGTGCCTCAGGACTAGCGGGAGACACCGGGGAGCTGTTTTTT
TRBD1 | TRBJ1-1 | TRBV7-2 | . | CASSLRWTGGFSEAFF | TGTGCCAGCAGCCTAAGATGGACAGGAGGTTTTTCTGAAGCTTTCTTT
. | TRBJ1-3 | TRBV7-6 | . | CASSSLPAVSGNTIYF | TGTGCCAGCAGCAGCTTGCCTGCGGTCTCTGGAAACACCATATATTTT
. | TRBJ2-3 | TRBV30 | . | CAAEGHGTDTQYF | TGTGCCGCTGAGGGCCATGGCACAGATACGCAGTATTTT
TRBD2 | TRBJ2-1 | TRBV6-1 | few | CAAKELAGYNEQFF | TGTGCCGCCAAGGAGCTAGCGGGTTACAATGAGCAGTTCTTC
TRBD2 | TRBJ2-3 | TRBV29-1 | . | CSVSGLAGTDTQYF | TGCAGCGTCTCGGGACTAGCGGGCACAGATACGCAGTATTTT
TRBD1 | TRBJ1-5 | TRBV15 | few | CATQDRGRNQPQHF | TGTGCCACCCAGGACAGGGGGCGAAATCAGCCCCAGCATTTT
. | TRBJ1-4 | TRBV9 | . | CASSALGEKLFF | TGTGCCAGCAGCGCCCTCGGTGAAAAACTGTTTTTT
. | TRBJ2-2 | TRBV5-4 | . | CASSLGLTSNTGELFF | TGTGCCAGCAGCTTGGGACTGACCTCAAACACCGGGGAGCTGTTTTTT
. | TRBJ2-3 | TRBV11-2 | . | CASSLRRFNRDSTDTQYF | TGTGCCAGCAGCTTACGTCGTTTTAATAGGGATAGCACAGATACGCAGTATTTT
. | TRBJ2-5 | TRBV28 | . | CASSQPQGGETQYF | TGTGCCAGCAGTCAACCCCAGGGCGGTGAGACCCAGTACTTC
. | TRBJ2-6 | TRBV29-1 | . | CSVGDKAGANVLTF | TGCAGCGTAGGGGACAAAGCTGGGGCCAACGTCCTGACTTTC
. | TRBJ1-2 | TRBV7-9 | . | CASSSLGYGYTF | TGTGCCAGCAGCTCCCTGGGCTATGGCTACACCTTC
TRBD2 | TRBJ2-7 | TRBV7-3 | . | CASSPGTRGYEQYF | TGTGCCAGCAGCCCCGGGACTAGGGGTTACGAGCAGTACTTC
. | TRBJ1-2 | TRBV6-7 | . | CASSYDGGYTF | TGTGCCAGCAGTTACGATGGGGGCTACACCTTC
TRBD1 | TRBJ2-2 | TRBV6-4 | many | CASRAGTGDTGELFF | TGTGCCAGCAGAGCCGGGACAGGGGACACCGGGGAGCTGTTTTTT
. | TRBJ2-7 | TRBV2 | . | CASSEESYEQYF | TGTGCCAGCAGTGAAGAGTCCTACGAGCAGTACTTC